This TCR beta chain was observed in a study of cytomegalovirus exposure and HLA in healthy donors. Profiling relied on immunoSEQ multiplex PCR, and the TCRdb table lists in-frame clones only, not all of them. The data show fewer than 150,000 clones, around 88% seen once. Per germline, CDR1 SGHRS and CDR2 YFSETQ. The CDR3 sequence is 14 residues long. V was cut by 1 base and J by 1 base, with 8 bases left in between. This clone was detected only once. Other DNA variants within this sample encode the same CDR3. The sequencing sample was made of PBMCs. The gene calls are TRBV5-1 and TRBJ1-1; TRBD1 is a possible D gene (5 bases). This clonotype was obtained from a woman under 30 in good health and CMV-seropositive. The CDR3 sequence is CASSLRQGNTEAFF. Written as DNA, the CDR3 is TGCGCCAGCAGCTTGCGGCAGGGGAACACTGAAGCTTTCTTT.